These 10 T cell receptor beta chains originate from one sample sequenced in a study of blood T cell repertoires in COVID-19. The assay was immunoSEQ multiplex PCR, and TCRdb's table has in-frame clones only and misses some. The repertoire holds about 250,000 clones, with around 82% as singletons. Sequenced sample: peripheral blood. Every receptor here comes from a person between 65 and 79 years old with COVID-19, enrolled during active disease.

In nucleotides, the CDR3 is TGTGCCAGCAGCCAACTCTACAATGAGCAGTTCTTC. Translating it yields CASSQLYNEQFF. The chain joins TRBV3-1 (or the pseudogene TRBV3-2) to TRBJ2-1; the D is unclear. Germline V gene lookup returns CDR1 LGHDT and CDR2 YNNKEL (reference sequence). The V gene lost 2 bases and the J gene lost 3 bases, with 2 bases spanning the gap. The CDR3 loop spans 12 amino acids.

The chain is built from TRBV6-5 and TRBJ1-1; the D gene is possibly TRBD1 (5 bases). From germline, CDR1 is MNHEY and CDR2 SVGAGI. Deletions cut 4 bases from V and 5 bases from J, with 11 bases between. The CDR3 extends over 13 amino acids. CDR3 sequence reads: CASSSETDTEAFF. The CDR3 coding sequence is TGTGCCAGCAGTTCCGAGACAGATACTGAAGCTTTCTTT.

This chain joins TRBV7-2 and TRBJ1-2; TRBD1 is a possible D gene (5 bases). With 2 bases removed from V and 7 bases from J, the gap between germline ends came to 11 bases. The V gene's germline CDR1 is SGHTA and CDR2 FQGNSA. The CDR3 has 13 residues. Written as DNA, the CDR3 is TGTGCCAGCAGCTTACGGTTGGGGGGTGGCTACACCTTC. This encodes CASSLRLGGGYTF.

The chain uses TRBV29-1 and TRBJ2-5; tentative D call: TRBD1 (5 bases). Germline V gene sequence: CDR1 SQVTM, CDR2 ANQGSEA. The CDR3 is 13 amino acids. The V and J ends lost 7 bases and 5 bases respectively, with 17 bases between them. In DNA, the CDR3 is TGCAGCGGGCAGGGTTCGCAATGGGAGACCCAGTACTTC. Translating gives CSGQGSQWETQYF. The complete variable domain, with remaining parts taken from reference TRBV29-1 and TRBJ2-5, reads SAVISQKPSRDICQRGTSLTIQCQVDSQVTMMFWYRQQPGQSLTLIATANQGSEATYESGFVIDKFPISRPNLTFSTLTVSNMSPEDSSIYLCSGQGSQWETQYFGPGTRLLVL.

The rearrangement joins TRBV7-2 to TRBJ1-2; D is undetermined. The germline CDR1 and CDR2 sequences are SGHTA and FQGNSA. Trimming took 2 bases from V and 3 from J, leaving 10 bases between them. CDR3 length: 14 residues. For the CDR3, the DNA is TGTGCCAGCAGCTTAATTGGGAGGGACTATGGCTACACCTTC. Translated, it gives CASSLIGRDYGYTF.

The chain employs TRBV3-1 (or the pseudogene TRBV3-2) and TRBJ1-5, with D perhaps TRBD1 (6 bases). This CDR3 region has 14 residues. CDR1 is LGHDT and CDR2 is YNNKEL in the germline V gene (reference sequence). Trimming removed 0 bases at V and 6 bases at J, with 9 bases between. The CDR3 coding sequence is TGTGCCAGCAGCCAAGAACAGGGTACTCAGCCCCAGCATTTT. Translation: CASSQEQGTQPQHF.

The rearrangement links TRBV3-1 (or the pseudogene TRBV3-2) to TRBJ2-7, with unresolved D. The CDR3 has 12 residues. Germline assignment: CDR1 LGHDT and CDR2 YNNKEL (reference sequence). V lost 3 bases to trimming and J lost 9 bases, with 12 bases between them. CDR3 DNA sequence: TGTGCCAGCAGCCAGGGCAGTTCACGGCAGTACTTC. It encodes CASSQGSSRQYF.

The chain employs TRBV27 and TRBJ1-1, with TRBD1 matching 11 bases. Trimming cost V 0 bases and J 9 bases; bases outside gene matches: 3. The CDR3 length is 14 residues. The germline V gene encodes CDR1 MNHEY and CDR2 SMNVEV (reference sequence). CDR3 amino acids: CASSLSLDRGQAFF. The CDR3 DNA reads TGTGCCAGCAGTTTATCCTTGGACAGGGGGCAAGCTTTCTTT.

The chain carries TRBV6-6 and TRBJ2-7, with D possibly matching TRBD2 (6 bases). Germline V lookup: CDR1 MNHNY, CDR2 SVGAGI (reference sequence). The CDR3 has 16 amino acids. Trimming stripped 4 bases from V and 0 bases from J, with 16 bases between. The CDR3 DNA reads TGTGCCAGCAGTTCCCCGTCCCTAGCGAGCTCCTACGAGCAGTACTTC. Translation gives CASSSPSLASSYEQYF.

The chain is built from TRBV28 and TRBJ1-2; 8 nucleotides agree with TRBD1. Per the germline V gene, CDR1 is MDHEN and CDR2 is SYDVKM. Losses at the gene ends were 6 bases for V and 4 bases for J; bases not matched to a gene: 10. This CDR3 spans 15 amino acids. In DNA form, the CDR3 reads TGTGCCAGCAGGGGTGCCGGGACAGGAGGCTATGGCTACACCTTC. It codes for CASRGAGTGGYGYTF.